A selection of T cell receptor beta chains follows, all from one sample in a study of Graves' ophthalmopathy and Graves' hyperthyroidism. In TCRdb, the multiplex PCR reads were re-called with MiXCR into one record per CDR3 protein. The data contain some 210,000 distinct CDR3 sequences, roughly 29% of them singletons. The sample was peripheral blood. These receptors all stem from a man in his fifties with Graves' ophthalmopathy. CDR3s include the opening cysteine and the closing phenylalanine or tryptophan. The D gene is left open where the match is weak. Rows may omit the clone size; those that give it use once, few, many or a size class.

size: many
D: TRBD1
V: TRBV7-9
J: TRBJ1-2
CDR3: CASSLKGATDYGYTF
DNA: TGTGCCAGCAGCTTAAAGGGGGCGACAGACTATGGCTACACCTTC

size: NA
D: TRBD2
V: TRBV12-3/TRBV12-4
J: TRBJ2-7
CDR3: CASSLTSSSYEQYF
DNA: TGTGCCAGCAGTTTGACTAGCAGCTCCTACGAGCAGTACTTC

size: once
D: TRBD2
V: TRBV19
J: TRBJ2-2
CDR3: CASSKLELARNTGELFF
DNA: TGTGCCAGTAGTAAGCTAGAACTAGCGAGAAACACCGGGGAGCTGTTTTTT

size: many
D: NA
V: TRBV4-1
J: TRBJ1-1
CDR3: CASSQGPGANTEAFF
DNA: TGCGCCAGCAGCCAAGGGCCGGGGGCGAACACTGAAGCTTTCTTT

size: NA
D: NA
V: TRBV28
J: TRBJ2-7
CDR3: CASSFGGNSYEQYF
DNA: TGTGCCAGCAGTTTTGGGGGGAACTCCTACGAGCAGTACTTC

size: few
D: NA
V: TRBV6-5
J: TRBJ1-2
CDR3: CASSYSEGKTNYGYTF
DNA: TGTGCCAGCAGTTACTCGGAAGGAAAGACGAACTATGGCTACACCTTC

size: many
D: NA
V: TRBV3-1
J: TRBJ2-5
CDR3: CASSQDGTTRETQYF
DNA: TGTGCCAGCAGCCAAGACGGGACAACTCGGGAGACCCAGTACTTC

size: NA
D: NA
V: TRBV11-2
J: TRBJ2-7
CDR3: CASSPPEGRGSYEQYF
DNA: TGTGCCAGCAGTCCTCCCGAAGGGCGGGGTTCCTACGAGCAGTACTTC

size: NA
D: TRBD1
V: TRBV12-3/TRBV12-4
J: TRBJ1-2
CDR3: CASSLVGTDYGYTF
DNA: TGTGCCAGCAGTTTGGTTGGGACAGACTATGGCTACACCTTC

size: NA
D: NA
V: TRBV3-1
J: TRBJ2-2
CDR3: CASSQTRDRNTGELFF
DNA: TGTGCCAGCAGTCAGACACGGGATAGGAACACCGGGGAGCTGTTTTTT

size: many
D: TRBD2
V: TRBV5-6
J: TRBJ2-7
CDR3: CASSRDGTDGLAGVYEQYF
DNA: TGTGCCAGCAGCCGCGACGGGACGGATGGACTAGCGGGAGTCTACGAGCAGTACTTC

size: many
D: TRBD2
V: TRBV11-2
J: TRBJ2-1
CDR3: CASRSLAGYYNEQFF
DNA: TGTGCCAGCAGATCCCTAGCGGGGTATTACAATGAGCAGTTCTTC

size: few
D: NA
V: TRBV7-2
J: TRBJ2-7
CDR3: CASSTSGTAPYEQYF
DNA: TGTGCCAGCAGCACTTCCGGGACGGCACCCTACGAGCAGTACTTC

size: once
D: TRBD1
V: TRBV6-1
J: TRBJ2-7
CDR3: CASSRQGEVYEQYF
DNA: TGTGCCAGCAGCAGACAGGGGGAGGTCTACGAGCAGTACTTC

size: NA
D: NA
V: TRBV28
J: TRBJ2-2
CDR3: CASSLVEYTGELFF
DNA: TGTGCCAGCAGTTTGGTGGAGTACACCGGGGAGCTGTTTTTT

size: many
D: NA
V: TRBV11-2
J: TRBJ1-6
CDR3: CASSLHGGTDETSALHF
DNA: TGTGCCAGCAGCCTGCATGGGGGCACGGACGAGACTTCGGCCCTCCACTTT

size: many
D: NA
V: TRBV28
J: TRBJ2-2
CDR3: CASSFGLGGELFF
DNA: TGTGCCAGCAGTTTTGGACTTGGGGGGGAGCTGTTTTTT

size: many
D: TRBD2
V: TRBV10-2
J: TRBJ2-5
CDR3: CASSRTSGRKETQYF
DNA: TGCGCCAGCAGTCGGACTAGCGGGAGAAAAGAGACCCAGTACTTC

size: many
D: TRBD1
V: TRBV6-5
J: TRBJ2-5
CDR3: CASSSVGTDQETQYF
DNA: TGTGCCAGCAGCTCCGTCGGGACAGACCAAGAGACCCAGTACTTC

size: many
D: NA
V: TRBV7-2
J: TRBJ2-2
CDR3: CASSFTNTGELFF
DNA: TGTGCCAGCAGCTTTACCAACACCGGGGAGCTGTTTTTT

size: many
D: NA
V: TRBV12-3/TRBV12-4
J: TRBJ2-7
CDR3: CASSPRSREYEQYF
DNA: TGTGCCAGCAGTCCCCGGTCTAGGGAATACGAGCAGTACTTC

size: NA
D: NA
V: TRBV28
J: TRBJ1-5
CDR3: CASKESSNQPQHF
DNA: TGTGCCAGCAAAGAATCGAGCAATCAGCCCCAGCATTTT

size: NA
D: TRBD1
V: TRBV19
J: TRBJ2-7
CDR3: CASSPWGDRGLYEQYF
DNA: TGTGCCAGTAGTCCCTGGGGGGACAGGGGGTTGTACGAGCAGTACTTC

size: many
D: NA
V: TRBV11-2
J: TRBJ1-1
CDR3: CASSHNPGSNTEAFF
DNA: TGTGCCAGCAGCCACAACCCCGGCAGCAACACTGAAGCTTTCTTT

size: many
D: NA
V: TRBV2
J: TRBJ2-7
CDR3: CASRQSYEQYF
DNA: TGTGCCAGCCGACAGTCCTACGAGCAGTACTTC

size: many
D: NA
V: TRBV20-1
J: TRBJ1-1
CDR3: CSASRPNTKNLDFQNTEAFF
DNA: TGCAGTGCTAGTCGACCAAACACGAAAAACTTGGACTTCCAGAACACTGAAGCTTTCTTT

size: many
D: TRBD1
V: TRBV12-3/TRBV12-4
J: TRBJ1-1
CDR3: CASRTRGQLNTEAFF
DNA: TGTGCCAGCAGAACTCGGGGACAGTTGAACACTGAAGCTTTCTTT

size: NA
D: TRBD1
V: TRBV27
J: TRBJ1-2
CDR3: CASSYGQGAHRGYTF
DNA: TGTGCCAGCAGTTACGGACAGGGGGCGCATCGTGGCTACACCTTC

size: many
D: NA
V: TRBV5-5
J: TRBJ2-7
CDR3: CASSLVMVAYEQYF
DNA: TGTGCCAGCAGCTTGGTAATGGTAGCCTACGAGCAGTACTTC

size: many
D: NA
V: TRBV6-1
J: TRBJ2-1
CDR3: CASDQGSYNEQFF
DNA: TGTGCCAGCGACCAGGGCTCCTACAATGAGCAGTTCTTC

size: NA
D: NA
V: TRBV6-1
J: TRBJ1-1
CDR3: CASIAMNTEAFF
DNA: TGTGCCAGCATAGCTATGAACACTGAAGCTTTCTTT